Listed here are 17 T cell receptor beta chains from one sample, sequenced in a study of metastatic and nonmetastatic thyroid tumors. All patients were treatment-naive before thyroid surgery. TCRdb re-called clones from the PCR reads using MiXCR. The top ten hold more than 8% of the sample, which has approximately 90,000 clones, approximately 9% seen once. The sample taken for sequencing was blood. These receptors all come from a female donor with papillary thyroid cancer or a benign thyroid nodule (not recorded which). Some clones in this sample may be carry-over from other donors' samples.

As regards this clone: This may be a read error: a much more frequent sequence differs by one nucleotide. The chain has TRBV6-1 and TRBJ2-3, with a possible D match to TRBD1 (6 bases). CDR1 MNHNS and CDR2 SASEGT come from the germline V gene. The CDR3 totals 14 residues. The CDR3 nucleotides read TGTGCCAGCTGCCCCTCCAGGGGTGCAGATACGCATTATTTT. Its translation: CASCPSRGADTHYF.

This clone was recorded many times. V is TRBV12-3 or TRBV12-4 and J is TRBJ1-1; TRBD1 aligns across 7 bases. V trimming: 5 bases; J trimming: 4 bases; junction bases outside the gene matches: 10. The CDR3 runs to 15 residues. The CDR3 DNA sequence: TGTGCCAGCAGTGAGACAGGGCGAAGAGCCACTGAAGCTTTCTTT. Its translation: CASSETGRRATEAFF.

This clone was seen at least ten times. The rearrangement joins TRBV11-2 to TRBJ1-1, with D unresolved. The germline V gene encodes CDR1 SGHAT and CDR2 FQNNGV. This CDR3 has 16 residues. V lost 4 bases, J lost 11 bases, and 26 bases lay in between. CDR3 DNA: TGTGCCAGCAGCTCTAGGTTGTTTAGTTCGGCAGGATCGGCTTTCTTT. Translating gives CASSSRLFSSAGSAFF.

This chain connects TRBV5-1 to TRBJ1-2, with 8 bases that match TRBD1. This CDR3 spans 13 amino acids. V gave up 0 bases and J gave up 5 bases; unmatched junction bases: 0. CDR1 is SGHRS, CDR2 YFSETQ, per germline. CDR3 nucleotide sequence: TGCGCCAGCAGCTTGGACAGGGGGTATGGCTACACCTTC. It translates to CASSLDRGYGYTF.

This clone was found many times. The V call is TRBV25-1, the J call TRBJ2-3; no firm D call. CDR1 is MGHDK, CDR2 SYGVNS, per germline. V was trimmed by 6 bases and J by 1 base, leaving 14 bases between them. This CDR3 has 15 amino acids. In DNA, the CDR3 is TGTGCCAGCAGGGGCGGAACGCTCGGCACAGATACGCAGTATTTT. This encodes CASRGGTLGTDTQYF.

This clone has a handful of counts. The chain joins TRBV6-1 to TRBJ2-1; possibly TRBD2 for D (5 bases). V was clipped by 5 bases and J by 9 bases, with 14 bases between them. The CDR3 has 13 amino acids. Germline CDR1 MNHNS, CDR2 SASEGT. The CDR3 DNA sequence: TGTGCCAGCAGTTTTCTAGCCGGGGTTGAGCAGTTCTTC. It encodes CASSFLAGVEQFF.

In this sample, this clone turned up many times. The chain joins TRBV2 to TRBJ1-6, with D possibly being TRBD1 (6 bases). Germline-derived CDR1 and CDR2 are SNHLY and FYNNEI. The CDR3 sequence is 15 residues long. The V gene lost 2 bases and the J gene lost 7 bases, with 12 bases spanning the gap. This chain's CDR3 is CASSELGGQNSPLHF. CDR3 coding DNA: TGTGCCAGCAGTGAACTCGGGGGGCAGAATTCACCCCTCCACTTT.

This clone was seen repeatedly, ten times or more. The chain combines TRBV4-2 with TRBJ2-3, with TRBD2 matching over 10 bases. The germline CDR1 and CDR2 sequences are LGHNA and YNFKEQ. The CDR3 totals 16 residues. V lost 0 bases, J lost 4 bases, and 4 bases stayed unmatched. CDR3 residues: CASSQDQRGGPDTQYF. For the CDR3, the DNA is TGTGCCAGCAGCCAAGATCAGCGGGGGGGCCCAGATACGCAGTATTTT.

This clone showed up many times. V usage is TRBV3-1 and J usage is TRBJ2-5; TRBD2 is a possible D gene (5 bases). The V end was cut by 2 bases, the J end by 5 bases, with 12 bases between. This CDR3 has 14 residues. CDR1 and CDR2 (germline): LGHDT, YNNKEL (reference sequence). The CDR3 DNA is TGTGCCAGCAGCCAAAGTCTAGCCGGTGAGACCCAGTACTTC. Residues: CASSQSLAGETQYF.

This clone was found a few times. The chain is built from TRBV6-1 and TRBJ2-2, with D perhaps assigned TRBD1 or TRBD2 (5 bases each). CDR1 is MNHNS, CDR2 SASEGT, per germline. V lost 5 bases to trimming and J lost 6 bases, with 13 bases between them. The CDR3 spans 14 residues. CDR3 DNA sequence: TGTGCCAGCAGTACCGGGACCCCCGCCGGGGAGCTGTTTTTT. It codes for CASSTGTPAGELFF.

About this clone itself: It may be a read error: a sequence one base away is much more abundant. The CDR3 spells CATSYSVELFF. The CDR3 DNA is TGTGCCACCAGCTATTCCGTGGAGCTGTTTTTT. V gene TRBV15 combines with J gene TRBJ2-2, with D hard to call. Trimming took off 5 bases at V and 10 bases at J, with 8 bases between the two ends. CDR3 length: 11 residues. Germline CDR1 is LNHNV and CDR2 is YYDKDF (reference sequence).

This clone showed up just a few times. This chain uses TRBV6-1 with TRBJ1-1; tentative D call: TRBD1 (6 bases). Germline V lookup: CDR1 MNHNS, CDR2 SASEGT. V lost 0 bases, J lost 5 bases, and 19 bases lay in between. The CDR3 runs to 17 residues. CDR3 in amino acids: CASSEAGDARGRTEAFF. The DNA for the CDR3 is TGTGCCAGCAGTGAAGCTGGGGATGCGCGGGGGCGGACTGAAGCTTTCTTT.

Many counts were recorded for this clone. The rearrangement joins TRBV19 to TRBJ1-4, with D perhaps TRBD1 (6 bases). The CDR3 is made up of 13 amino acids. V was cut by 7 bases and J by 8 bases, with 14 bases left in between. The germline gives CDR1 LNHDA, CDR2 SQIVND (reference sequence). The CDR3 loop is CASTRGAGEKLFF. The DNA of the CDR3 is TGTGCCAGTACTCGGGGGGCCGGGGAAAAACTGTTTTTT.

This clone occurred many times. Other DNA variants within this sample encode the same CDR3. The gene calls are TRBV9 and TRBJ2-3; 12 bases are a match to TRBD2. The CDR3 runs to 18 residues. CDR1 is SGDLS and CDR2 is YYNGEE in the germline V gene. Losses at the gene ends were 3 bases for V and 4 bases for J; bases not matched to a gene: 12. In DNA form, the CDR3 reads TGTGCCAGCAGCGCGCCCCGGACTAGCGGGGTGGAATCAGATACGCAGTATTTT. Protein product: CASSAPRTSGVESDTQYF. Drawing the rest from reference TRBV9 and TRBJ2-3, the complete variable domain is DSGVTQTPKHLITATGQRVTLRCSPRSGDLSVYWYQQSLDQGLQFLIQYYNGEERAKGNILERFSAQQFPDLHSELNLSSLELGDSALYFCASSAPRTSGVESDTQYFGPGTRLTVL.

This clone came up many times. The V and J genes are TRBV7-8 and TRBJ2-7; TRBD1 agrees at 10 bases. V dropped 3 bases and J dropped 3; count of bases not matched to a gene: 5. The CDR3 loop spans 15 amino acids. CDR1 and CDR2 (germline): SGHVS, FQNEAQ. CDR3 DNA: TGTGCCAGCAGCTTCGACAGGGGGCCCTTCTACGAGCAGTACTTC. Encoded protein: CASSFDRGPFYEQYF.

This clone came up many times. The chain uses TRBV28 and TRBJ2-2; D gene ambiguous. Trimming pared 3 bases from V and 5 bases from J, leaving 4 bases between. This CDR3 spans 12 amino acids. Germline V CDR1 and CDR2: MDHEN, SYDVKM. The CDR3 sequence: CASSFLTGELFF. CDR3 DNA: TGTGCCAGCAGTTTTTTAACCGGGGAGCTGTTTTTT.

This clone was seen ten or more times. This chain uses TRBV6-1 with TRBJ2-7; 9 bases agree with TRBD1. The CDR3 is 18 residues long. Germline CDR1 MNHNS, CDR2 SASEGT. V shed 2 bases and J 4 bases; nucleotides not matched to a gene: 15. The CDR3 region has the DNA TGTGCCAGCAGTGAATTCACGAACAGGGGGCACCTCGAATACGAGCAGTACTTC. Its protein product is CASSEFTNRGHLEYEQYF.